This T cell receptor (beta chain) originates from a study of cytomegalovirus exposure and HLA in healthy donors. A multiplex PCR was run with 60 Vbeta primers and 13 Jbeta primers. The protocol was immunoSEQ multiplex PCR, while the TCRdb copy is restricted to in-frame clones and leaves out a portion. The sample carries 130,000 to 150,000 clones, around three fifths recorded once. The CDR3 spans 13 residues. V was trimmed by 1 base and J by 6 bases, leaving 9 bases between them. Germline V gene sequence: CDR1 MNHEY, CDR2 SMNVEV (reference sequence). This chain connects TRBV27 to TRBJ1-2; no firm D call. The specimen was PBMCs. The sequence derives from a woman under 40 in good health and CMV-seropositive. Written as DNA, the CDR3 is TGTGCCAGCAGTTTATATCGGGGAGATGGCTACACCTTC. This sequence encodes CASSLYRGDGYTF.